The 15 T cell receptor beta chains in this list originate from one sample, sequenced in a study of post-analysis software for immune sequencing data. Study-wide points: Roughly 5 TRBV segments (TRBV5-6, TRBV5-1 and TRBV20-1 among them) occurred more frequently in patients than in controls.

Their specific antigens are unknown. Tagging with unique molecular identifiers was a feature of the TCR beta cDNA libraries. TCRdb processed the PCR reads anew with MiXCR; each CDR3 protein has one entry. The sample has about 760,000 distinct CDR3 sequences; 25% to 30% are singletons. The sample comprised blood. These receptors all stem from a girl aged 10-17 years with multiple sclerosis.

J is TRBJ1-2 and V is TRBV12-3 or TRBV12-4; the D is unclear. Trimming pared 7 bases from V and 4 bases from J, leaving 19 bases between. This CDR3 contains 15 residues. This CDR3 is CASIPPGGEIYGYTF. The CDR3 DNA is TGTGCCAGCATCCCCCCGGGCGGGGAGATCTATGGCTACACCTTC.

DNA of the CDR3: TGTGCCAGCAGTCATACGAGGGGAGGGGATCAGCCCCAGCATTTT. Protein: CASSHTRGGDQPQHF. The chain joins TRBV27 to TRBJ1-5; TRBD1 is a possible D gene (5 bases). Trimming took 5 bases from V and 5 from J, leaving 16 bases between them. Germline CDR1 MNHEY, CDR2 SMNVEV (reference sequence). The CDR3 spans 15 residues.

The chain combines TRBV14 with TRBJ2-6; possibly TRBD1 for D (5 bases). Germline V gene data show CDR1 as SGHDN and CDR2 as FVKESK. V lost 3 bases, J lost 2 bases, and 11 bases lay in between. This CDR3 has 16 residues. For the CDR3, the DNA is TGTGCCAGCAGCCATCCACTGGGGCCTGGGGCCAACGTCCTGACTTTC. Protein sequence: CASSHPLGPGANVLTF.

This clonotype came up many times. This chain's CDR3 is CSVEFGGTDTQYF. DNA for the CDR3: TGCAGCGTTGAATTTGGAGGGACAGATACGCAGTATTTT. V is TRBV29-1 and J is TRBJ2-3; D perhaps matches TRBD2 (6 bases). This CDR3 contains 13 residues. V was trimmed by 2 bases and J by 3 bases, leaving 9 bases between them. Germline loops: CDR1 SQVTM, CDR2 ANQGSEA.

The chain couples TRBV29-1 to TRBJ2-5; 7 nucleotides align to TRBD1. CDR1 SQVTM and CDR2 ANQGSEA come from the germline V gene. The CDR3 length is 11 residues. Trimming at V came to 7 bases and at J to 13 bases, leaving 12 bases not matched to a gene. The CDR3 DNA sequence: TGCAGCGCTGAGACAGGGTCCGGCGGGTACTTC. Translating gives CSAETGSGGYF. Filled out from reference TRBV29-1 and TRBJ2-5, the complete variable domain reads SAVISQKPSRDICQRGTSLTIQCQVDSQVTMMFWYRQQPGQSLTLIATANQGSEATYESGFVIDKFPISRPNLTFSTLTVSNMSPEDSSIYLCSAETGSGGYFGPGTRLLVL.

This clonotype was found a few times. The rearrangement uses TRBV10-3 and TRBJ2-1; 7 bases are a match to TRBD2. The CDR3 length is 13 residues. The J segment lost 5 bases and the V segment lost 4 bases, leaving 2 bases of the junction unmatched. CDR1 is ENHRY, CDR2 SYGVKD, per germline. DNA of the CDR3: TGTGCCATCAGTGGGACTAGTGACAATGAGCAGTTCTTC. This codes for CAISGTSDNEQFF.

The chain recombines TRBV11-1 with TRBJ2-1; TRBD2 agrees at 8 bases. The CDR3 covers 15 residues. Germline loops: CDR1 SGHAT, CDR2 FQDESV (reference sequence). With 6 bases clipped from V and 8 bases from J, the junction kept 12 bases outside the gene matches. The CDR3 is CASRLGLGGSYEQFF. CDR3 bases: TGTGCCAGCAGGTTGGGACTAGGTGGCTCTTATGAGCAGTTCTTC.

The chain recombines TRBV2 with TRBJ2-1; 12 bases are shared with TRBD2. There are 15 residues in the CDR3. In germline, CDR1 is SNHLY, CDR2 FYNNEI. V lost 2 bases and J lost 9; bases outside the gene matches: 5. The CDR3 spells CASSETSTSGGEQFF. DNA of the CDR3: TGTGCCAGCAGTGAAACATCGACTAGCGGGGGTGAGCAGTTCTTC.

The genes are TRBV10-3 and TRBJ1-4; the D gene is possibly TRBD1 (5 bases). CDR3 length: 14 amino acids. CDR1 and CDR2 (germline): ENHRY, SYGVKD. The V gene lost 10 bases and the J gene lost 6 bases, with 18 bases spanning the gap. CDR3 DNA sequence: TGTGCCAGCAGAGAGGGACGGAATTATGAAAAACTGTTTTTT. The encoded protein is CASREGRNYEKLFF.

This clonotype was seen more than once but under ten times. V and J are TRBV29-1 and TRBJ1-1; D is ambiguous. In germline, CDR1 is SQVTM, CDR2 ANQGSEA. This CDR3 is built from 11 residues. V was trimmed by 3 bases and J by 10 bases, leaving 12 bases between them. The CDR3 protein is CSVDLLGRAFF. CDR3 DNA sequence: TGCAGCGTTGATCTTCTCGGTCGAGCTTTCTTT.

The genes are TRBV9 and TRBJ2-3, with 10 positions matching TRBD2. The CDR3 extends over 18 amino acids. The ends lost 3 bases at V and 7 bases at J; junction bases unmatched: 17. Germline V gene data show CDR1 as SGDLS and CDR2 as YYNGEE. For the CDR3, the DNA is TGTGCCAGCAGCGCCAGGACTAGCGGAGGGACAGCCCGTCATACGCAGTATTTT. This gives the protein CASSARTSGGTARHTQYF.

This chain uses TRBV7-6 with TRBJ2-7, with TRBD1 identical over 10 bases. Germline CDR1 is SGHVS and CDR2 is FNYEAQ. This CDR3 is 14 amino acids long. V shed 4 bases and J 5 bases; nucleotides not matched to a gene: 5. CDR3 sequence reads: CASSSWDRGHEQYF. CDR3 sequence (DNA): TGTGCCAGCAGCTCTTGGGACAGGGGCCACGAGCAGTACTTC.

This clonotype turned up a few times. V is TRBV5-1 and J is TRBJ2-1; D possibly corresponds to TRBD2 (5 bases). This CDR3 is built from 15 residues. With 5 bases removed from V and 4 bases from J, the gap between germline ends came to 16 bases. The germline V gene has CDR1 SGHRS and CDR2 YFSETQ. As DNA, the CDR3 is TGCGCCAGCAGTGCGGACGGACTCTCATACAATGAGCAGTTCTTC. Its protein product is CASSADGLSYNEQFF.

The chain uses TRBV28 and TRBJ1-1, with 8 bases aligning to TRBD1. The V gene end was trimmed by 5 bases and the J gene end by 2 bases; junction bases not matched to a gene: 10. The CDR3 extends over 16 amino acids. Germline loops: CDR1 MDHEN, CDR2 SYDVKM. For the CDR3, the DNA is TGTGCCAGCAGTACCCCAAGGACAGGGCCTAACACTGAAGCTTTCTTT. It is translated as CASSTPRTGPNTEAFF.

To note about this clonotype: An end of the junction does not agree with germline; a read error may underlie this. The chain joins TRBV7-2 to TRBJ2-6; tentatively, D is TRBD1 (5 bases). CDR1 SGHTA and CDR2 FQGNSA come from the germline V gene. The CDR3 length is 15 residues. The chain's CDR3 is CASSLGGSGANVRTF. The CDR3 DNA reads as TGTGCCAGCAGCTTAGGAGGCTCTGGGGCCAACGTCCGGACTTTC.